This T cell receptor beta chain was recovered during a study of cytomegalovirus exposure and HLA in healthy donors. 13 Jbeta primers and 60 Vbeta primers were used for the PCR. Some clones are missing from TCRdb's copy, which holds only in-frame ones; the method was immunoSEQ multiplex PCR. The sample's table shows tens of thousands of clones. This CDR3 spans 13 amino acids. CDR1 and CDR2 from the germline V gene are MGHDK and SYGVNS. Remarks on this clone: The junction and the germline gene differ at one end; a read error may be behind it.

The chain is built from TRBV25-1 and TRBJ1-2; unclear D gene. The sequencing input was PBMCs. The TCR was taken from a human donor in good health. This chain's CDR3 is CASSEGPAYGHTF. The CDR3 DNA reads TGTGCCAGCAGTGAAGGGCCGGCCTATGGCCACACCTTC.